Following are 25 T cell receptor beta chains from one sample sequenced in a study of shared clonotypes between healthy human individuals. TCRdb's table, derived via immunoSEQ multiplex PCR, lists solely in-frame clones and lacks some. The data contain a few million clones, about 92% of them seen just once; the ten biggest clones take up over 0.12%. The sample was naive CD4+ T cells sorted from blood. The subset: CD45RA+ positively selected. All receptors derive from a man aged 18 to 30 in good health.

Comment on this clone: The same CDR3 arises from other DNA sequences in this sample as well. The chain uses TRBV18 and TRBJ2-2; the match to TRBD1 covers 7 bases. Germline V CDR1 and CDR2: KGHSH, LQKENI. The CDR3 length is 14 residues. V lost 6 bases, J lost 1 base, and 2 bases stayed unmatched. DNA for the CDR3: TGTGCCAGCTCCAGGGACAGGAACACCGGGGAGCTGTTTTTT. As protein: CASSRDRNTGELFF.

The rearrangement links TRBV6-5 to TRBJ2-7, with no clear D. V shed 0 bases and J shed 2 bases, with 8 bases lying between them. From germline, CDR1 is MNHEY and CDR2 SVGAGI. This CDR3 is built from 14 residues. CDR3 nucleotides: TGTGCCAGCAGTTACTCGGACGGAGCCTACGAGCAGTACTTC. Amino acid sequence: CASSYSDGAYEQYF.

This sequence joins TRBV11-2 and TRBJ2-5; TRBD2 is a possible D gene (9 bases). The V end was cut by 5 bases, the J end by 3 bases, with 19 bases between. The CDR3 totals 16 residues. The V gene's germline CDR1 is SGHAT and CDR2 FQNNGV. The CDR3 is CASSQGALAGKETQYF. In DNA, the CDR3 is TGTGCCAGCAGCCAGGGGGCCCTAGCGGGAAAAGAGACCCAGTACTTC.

The count of this clone is one. This sequence joins TRBV19 and TRBJ2-5, with 8 nucleotides matching TRBD2. In germline, CDR1 is LNHDA, CDR2 SQIVND (reference sequence). V gave up 6 bases and J gave up 3 bases; unmatched junction bases: 6. The CDR3 is 14 amino acids. The CDR3 region is CASRAGTRKETQYF. CDR3 in DNA: TGTGCCAGTAGGGCCGGGACTAGAAAAGAGACCCAGTACTTC.

The chain uses TRBV19 and TRBJ1-1, with no clear D. V lost 6 bases, J lost 0 bases, and 11 bases lay in between. In germline, CDR1 is LNHDA, CDR2 SQIVND (reference sequence). CDR3 length equals 14 residues. The CDR3 DNA follows: TGTGCCAGTAGAACGCAGACCATGAACACTGAAGCTTTCTTT. Its translation is CASRTQTMNTEAFF.

The rearrangement joins TRBV5-1 to TRBJ2-7; D call uncertain. Germline V lookup: CDR1 SGHRS, CDR2 YFSETQ. V gave up 3 bases and J gave up 6 bases, with 25 bases separating them. The CDR3 contains 17 residues. The CDR3 DNA reads as TGCGCCAGCAGCTCCACTCCCGGCACTTTTGGACCGGGCGAGCAGTACTTC. Protein sequence: CASSSTPGTFGPGEQYF. The variable domain in full, completed from reference TRBV5-1 and TRBJ2-7, reads KAGVTQTPRYLIKTRGQQVTLSCSPISGHRSVSWYQQTPGQGLQFLFEYFSETQRNKGNFPGRFSGRQFSNSRSEMNVSTLELGDSALYLCASSSTPGTFGPGEQYFGPGTRLTVT.

In nucleotides, the CDR3 is TGTGCCAGCAGCCAACGAGGACAGTTAGATTCACCCCTCCACTTT. Protein: CASSQRGQLDSPLHF. The chain has TRBV7-9 and TRBJ1-6; maybe TRBD1 (6 bases). The V gene's germline CDR1 is SEHNR and CDR2 FQNEAQ (reference sequence). V was trimmed by 5 bases and J by 8 bases, leaving 16 bases between them. There are 15 residues in the CDR3.

This chain uses TRBV7-2 with TRBJ2-1; 8 bases agree with TRBD2. Germline loops: CDR1 SGHTA, CDR2 FQGNSA. The CDR3 contains 16 residues. J was trimmed by 6 bases and V by 3 bases; bases with no gene match: 10. The CDR3 DNA is TGTGCCAGCAGCTTCGTAACTCCCCGGGGGGGCAATGAGCAGTTCTTC. The encoded protein is CASSFVTPRGGNEQFF.

A note on this clone: This sample includes further DNA sequences coding for the same CDR3. The chain combines TRBV18 with TRBJ2-3; D gene unclear. Germline V CDR1 and CDR2: KGHSH, LQKENI. V lost 3 bases to trimming and J lost 0 bases, with 13 bases between them. This CDR3 is built from 16 residues. Here the CDR3 reads CASSPVGSSSTDTQYF. The DNA for the CDR3 is TGTGCCAGCTCACCGGTTGGATCTTCTAGCACAGATACGCAGTATTTT.

This clone was seen a single time. The chain joins TRBV15 to TRBJ2-1; 10 bases line up with TRBD1. V shed 3 bases, J shed 8 bases, and the junction held 10 bases outside the gene matches. Per the germline V gene, CDR1 is LNHNV and CDR2 is YYDKDF (reference sequence). There are 16 residues in the CDR3. As DNA, the CDR3 is TGTGCCACCAGCAGTGGAAGGGACAGGGGTCTCGATGAGCAGTTCTTC. Translated: CATSSGRDRGLDEQFF.

The chain carries TRBV11-2 and TRBJ2-7; D is unclear. In germline, CDR1 is SGHAT, CDR2 FQNNGV. The CDR3 loop spans 13 amino acids. Trimming stripped 0 bases from V and 4 bases from J, with 7 bases between. For the CDR3, the DNA is TGTGCCAGCAGCTTAGATGGTCAATACGAGCAGTACTTC. Translated, it gives CASSLDGQYEQYF. Looking up the rest from reference TRBV11-2 and TRBJ2-7 gives the full variable domain: EAGVAQSPRYKIIEKRQSVAFWCNPISGHATLYWYQQILGQGPKLLIQFQNNGVVDDSQLPKDRFSAERLKGVDSTLKIQPAKLEDSAVYLCASSLDGQYEQYFGPGTRLTVT.

The chain has TRBV7-2 and TRBJ2-7; the D gene is possibly TRBD2 (5 bases). This CDR3 contains 13 residues. CDR1 is SGHTA and CDR2 is FQGNSA in the germline V gene. Between the trimmed V and J ends, which lost 4 bases and 8 bases, there was a span of 15 bases. Here the CDR3 DNA reads TGTGCCAGCAGCTCCGGACTGTTGTCCAAGCAGTACTTC. This encodes CASSSGLLSKQYF.

The chain uses TRBV28 and TRBJ2-5; D is undetermined. Germline V CDR1 and CDR2: MDHEN, SYDVKM. The CDR3 extends over 14 amino acids. V shed 6 bases and J shed 5 bases, with 16 bases lying between them. The CDR3 here is CASSPPRSRETQYF. CDR3 nucleotides: TGTGCCAGCAGCCCCCCCCGAAGTCGGGAGACCCAGTACTTC.

This clone was observed a handful of times. Written as DNA, the CDR3 is TGTGCCAGCAGTGACACAACCTCCGAAGCTTTCTTT. Translation: CASSDTTSEAFF. The gene calls are TRBV6-1 and TRBJ1-1; no reliable D call. Germline CDR1 MNHNS, CDR2 SASEGT. The length of the CDR3 is 12 residues. Trimming removed 3 bases at V and 8 bases at J, with 10 bases between.

This sequence joins TRBV5-1 and TRBJ1-1; unclear D gene. Germline assignment: CDR1 SGHRS and CDR2 YFSETQ. The CDR3 runs 15 residues. V lost 2 bases to trimming and J lost 0 bases, with 11 bases between them. The CDR3 protein is CASSFGRTMNTEAFF. For the CDR3, the DNA is TGCGCCAGCAGCTTCGGCAGGACCATGAACACTGAAGCTTTCTTT.

This chain connects TRBV5-1 to TRBJ2-2, with 15 nucleotides matching TRBD2. J gave up 4 bases and V 4 bases, and 5 bases lay outside the gene matches. CDR3 size: 17 residues. The V gene's germline CDR1 is SGHRS and CDR2 YFSETQ. CDR3 in DNA: TGCGCCAGCAGCGGCGGACTAGCGGGAGGGCCCACCGGGGAGCTGTTTTTT. Its protein product is CASSGGLAGGPTGELFF.

The V and J genes are TRBV28 and TRBJ2-3, with D unresolved. Trimming pared 6 bases from V and 3 bases from J, leaving 16 bases between. The CDR3 contains 15 residues. Germline CDR1 and CDR2: MDHEN and SYDVKM. The CDR3 DNA sequence: TGTGCCAGCAGCCCCCGGATCAAGGATACAGATACGCAGTATTTT. Translated: CASSPRIKDTDTQYF.

This chain links TRBV5-1 with TRBJ1-4, with D maybe TRBD1 (5 bases). V shed 4 bases and J shed 7 bases, with 17 bases lying between them. There are 15 residues in the CDR3. CDR1 is SGHRS and CDR2 is YFSETQ in the germline V gene. CDR3 in DNA: TGCGCCAGCAGCCTTCGGGGGGACCATTTTGAAAAACTGTTTTTT. Translated: CASSLRGDHFEKLFF. Full variable domain (rest looked up from reference TRBV5-1 and TRBJ1-4): KAGVTQTPRYLIKTRGQQVTLSCSPISGHRSVSWYQQTPGQGLQFLFEYFSETQRNKGNFPGRFSGRQFSNSRSEMNVSTLELGDSALYLCASSLRGDHFEKLFFGSGTQLSVL.

The V gene is TRBV27, the J gene TRBJ2-7, with TRBD2 as a possible D gene (7 bases). Deletions cut 10 bases from V and 2 bases from J, with 15 bases between. From germline, CDR1 is MNHEY and CDR2 SMNVEV (reference sequence). The CDR3 totals 13 residues. The CDR3 protein is CATPWGGAYEQYF. The CDR3, as DNA: TGTGCCACCCCGTGGGGGGGCGCCTACGAGCAGTACTTC.

V gene TRBV19 combines with J gene TRBJ1-1, with D uncertain. The CDR3 spans 14 residues. Germline V gene sequence: CDR1 LNHDA, CDR2 SQIVND (reference sequence). V was cut by 0 bases and J by 2 bases, with 7 bases left in between. The DNA for the CDR3 is TGTGCCAGTAGTATAGACGGACTTAACACTGAAGCTTTCTTT. This translates into CASSIDGLNTEAFF.

This clone appeared once. The CDR3 nucleotides read TGTGCCAGCAGTTCCCTCTACAATGAGCAGTTCTTC. This gives the protein CASSSLYNEQFF. This chain joins TRBV27 and TRBJ2-1; D unresolved. The germline V and J ends were trimmed by 4 bases and 3 bases, with 4 bases remaining between them. The CDR3 covers 12 residues. Germline CDR1 and CDR2: MNHEY and SMNVEV (reference sequence).

With respect to this clone: At the DNA level, this CDR3 is encoded by other sequences in the same sample as well. The chain employs TRBV5-1 and TRBJ1-5; D ambiguous. Germline V lookup: CDR1 SGHRS, CDR2 YFSETQ. V was shortened by 4 bases and J by 1 base, with 6 bases between the two germline ends. The CDR3 is 13 amino acids. CDR3 in DNA: TGCGCCAGCAGCCTGGACAGCAATCAGCCCCAGCATTTT. Protein product: CASSLDSNQPQHF. The complete variable domain, with remaining parts taken from reference TRBV5-1 and TRBJ1-5, reads KAGVTQTPRYLIKTRGQQVTLSCSPISGHRSVSWYQQTPGQGLQFLFEYFSETQRNKGNFPGRFSGRQFSNSRSEMNVSTLELGDSALYLCASSLDSNQPQHFGDGTRLSIL.

V is TRBV18 and J is TRBJ2-3, with D perhaps TRBD2 (5 bases). The CDR3 has 15 residues. V dropped 4 bases and J dropped 8 bases, with 19 bases sitting between them. Looked up from germline, CDR1 is KGHSH and CDR2 is LQKENI. In nucleotides, the CDR3 is TGTGCCAGCTCACTAGACCACAATGCTGGAGGTACGCAGTATTTT. As protein: CASSLDHNAGGTQYF.

In this sample, this clone turned up once. The chain employs TRBV5-4 and TRBJ1-1; maybe TRBD1 (5 bases). Germline V gives CDR1 SGHNT, CDR2 YYREEE (reference sequence). The germline V and J ends were trimmed by 4 bases and 3 bases, with 13 bases remaining between them. There are 14 residues in the CDR3. This CDR3 reads CASSSFRGDTEAFF. Written as DNA, the CDR3 is TGTGCCAGCAGCAGTTTCCGGGGGGACACTGAAGCTTTCTTT.

The chain links TRBV11-2 to TRBJ1-3; 12 bases fit TRBD1. Germline assignment: CDR1 SGHAT and CDR2 FQNNGV. Unmatched junction bases numbered 7, after V lost 1 base and J lost 0 bases. There are 19 residues in the CDR3. Written as DNA, the CDR3 is TGTGCCAGCAGCTTAGGACGGGACAGGGGGCCCCGCTCTGGAAACACCATATATTTT. Residues: CASSLGRDRGPRSGNTIYF.